The clone carrying this T cell receptor (beta chain) came up once. Its specificity is not known. This sample is drawn from a study of cytomegalovirus exposure and HLA in healthy donors. Study-level information: Later, an analysis reported that the 110 or so validation repertoires had used the same platform as the 550 to 750 first-cohort repertoires. Broader study findings: In a later analysis, first-cohort TCR clusters were found to tend to co-occur in the 120 or so validation repertoires. It was reportedly the case that the classifier diagnosed cytomegalovirus status with high specificity and sensitivity. Among the CMV-associated chains, three were confirmed in vitro as specific for CMV antigens.

CDR3 length: 13 amino acids. The V segment lost 6 bases and the J segment 4 bases; nucleotides outside the gene matches: 4. CDR1 SGDLS and CDR2 YYNGEE come from the germline V gene. Sequencing was performed with immunoSEQ multiplex PCR; in TCRdb, only in-frame clones are kept and a portion is missing. The sample carries about 130,000 clones, more than 80% recorded once. This TCR derives from a woman in her twenties or thirties in good health and CMV-seropositive. The genes are TRBV9 and TRBJ2-1, with 7 bases matching TRBD2. Sequences were obtained from PBMCs. The CDR3 loop reads CASTPGLYNEQFF. CDR3 bases: TGTGCCAGCACCCCGGGACTATACAATGAGCAGTTCTTC.